These 9 T cell receptor beta chains came from one sample sequenced in a study of control samples from healthy donors and cancer patients. TCRdb's table, derived via immunoSEQ multiplex PCR, lists solely in-frame clones and lacks some. This sample has 94,000 or so clones, with 70% to 85% found just once. The sample comprised PBMCs. These receptor sequences come from a man in his 70s with lung cancer.

The DNA of the CDR3 is TGTGCCAGCAGTACGGACTTCGGTGAGCAGTTCTTC. Translating gives CASSTDFGEQFF. This chain uses TRBV5-4 with TRBJ2-1; D perhaps matches TRBD2 (5 bases). CDR3 size: 12 residues. V lost 5 bases and J lost 9, with 12 bases in between. Germline V gene sequence: CDR1 SGHNT, CDR2 YYREEE (reference sequence). The full variable domain, its missing parts supplied by reference TRBV5-4 and TRBJ2-1, is ETGVTQSPTHLIKTRGQQVTLRCSSQSGHNTVSWYQQALGQGPQFIFQYYREEENGRGNFPPRFSGLQFPNYSSELNVNALELDDSALYLCASSTDFGEQFFGPGTRLTVL.

This chain links TRBV7-9 with TRBJ2-3; D is uncertain. Germline CDR1 SEHNR, CDR2 FQNEAQ (reference sequence). The CDR3 length is 16 residues. Deletions cut 5 bases from V and 4 bases from J, with 19 bases between. Written as DNA, the CDR3 is TGTGCCAGCAGCCCCCGAATGGACCGTGGGGCAGATACGCAGTATTTT. It translates to CASSPRMDRGADTQYF.

There are a few counts of this clone. The chain employs TRBV24-1 and TRBJ1-2; D is undetermined. V lost 6 bases, J lost 7 bases, and 14 bases lay in between. Per the germline V gene, CDR1 is KGHDR and CDR2 is SFDVKD. This CDR3 is 13 amino acids long. The CDR3 DNA is TGTGCCACCAGTCGGGCGGGGTTTGGTGGCTACACCTTC. Translated: CATSRAGFGGYTF.

The rearrangement joins TRBV5-6 to TRBJ2-1, with D possibly TRBD1 on 6 matching bases. The germline V and J ends were trimmed by 4 bases and 6 bases, with 11 bases remaining between them. The CDR3 sequence is 13 residues long. Germline V CDR1 and CDR2: SGHDT, YYEEEE. The CDR3 DNA sequence: TGTGCCAGCAGCCCGGGACAATTCAATGAGCAGTTCTTC. Translating it yields CASSPGQFNEQFF.

This chain links TRBV10-1 with TRBJ1-1; TRBD1 agrees at 8 bases. From germline, CDR1 is WNHNN and CDR2 SYGVQD (reference sequence). The CDR3 is 13 amino acids. The V segment lost 4 bases and the J segment 5 bases; nucleotides outside the gene matches: 3. CDR3 DNA sequence: TGCGCCAGCAGTGCTCAGGGGGCTACTGAAGCTTTCTTT. Protein: CASSAQGATEAFF.

This chain joins TRBV6-1 and TRBJ2-1; the D gene is possibly TRBD2 (6 bases). The V gene lost 2 bases and the J gene lost 3 bases, with 17 bases spanning the gap. Germline V gene sequence: CDR1 MNHNS, CDR2 SASEGT. This CDR3 is 17 amino acids long. For the CDR3, the DNA is TGTGCCAGCAGTGAAAGCTCGTGGGAGGTGGACTACAATGAGCAGTTCTTC. This translates into CASSESSWEVDYNEQFF.

The chain has TRBV27 and TRBJ2-2; D possibly uses TRBD1 or TRBD2 (6 bases each). In germline, CDR1 is MNHEY, CDR2 SMNVEV (reference sequence). This CDR3 contains 17 residues. V lost 3 bases and J lost 1, with 15 bases in between. For the CDR3, the DNA is TGTGCCAGCAGTTTTTTTTACGGGGGCCAGAACACCGGGGAGCTGTTTTTT. Protein: CASSFFYGGQNTGELFF.

The CDR3 region is CASRGRGLRWANTGELFF. CDR3 DNA sequence: TGTGCCAGCAGGGGAAGGGGTTTGAGGTGGGCGAACACCGGGGAGCTGTTTTTT. This chain connects TRBV21-1 to TRBJ2-2; TRBD1 reflects the table's D call only, with no check against the DNA. TRBV21-1 is a pseudogene. CDR3 length equals 18 residues.

V usage is TRBV4-1 and J usage is TRBJ1-3; TRBD1 matches at 7 bases. Trimming cost V 5 bases and J 4 bases; bases outside gene matches: 11. CDR3 size: 16 residues. CDR1 and CDR2 (germline): MGHRA, YSYEKL. DNA for the CDR3: TGCGCCAGCAGCGGGGTCATAGACAGGGACGGAAACACCATATATTTT. Translated, it gives CASSGVIDRDGNTIYF.